Listed below are T cell receptor beta chains from one sample, sequenced in a study of T cell repertoires in cytomegalovirus infection. From the reads, TCRdb called clonotypes with MiXCR, one entry per CDR3 protein. The data contain 900,000 to 950,000 distinct CDR3 sequences, around a third of them singletons. No antigen has been identified for these receptors. Sequences were derived from cultured CD8+ T cells from PBMCs, sampled from culture after CMV antigen stimulation. These receptors were collected from a human donor in good health (CMV status not recorded). Some clones in this sample may be carry-over from other donors' samples. Both conserved end residues are trimmed from each CDR3. Each record gives: V gene, CDR3 protein.

>TRBV7-6
ASSLVAGSGYEQY
>TRBV18
ASSPPRGGTF
>TRBV28
ASYDRSYNEQF
>TRBV9
ASSVEGREQF
>TRBV20-1
SAIKTGLNTEAF
>TRBV6-4
ASSEKDSNEQF
>TRBV7-6
ASSSRRPPRDTQY
>TRBV19
ASKLDSRPYNEQF
>TRBV6-2/TRBV6-3
ASSYVIAGDLNQETQY
>TRBV7-9
ASSPSLTAYEQY
>TRBV6-2/TRBV6-3
ASRTGRDSNQPQH
>TRBV5-4
ASRDVTVSSYNEQF
>TRBV7-9
ASSLLGRADGYT
>TRBV9
ASSADSYKKTEAF
>TRBV12-3/TRBV12-4
ASSETGEEETQY
>TRBV20-1
SASVGTDTQY
>TRBV29-1
SVEDLELTNTGELF